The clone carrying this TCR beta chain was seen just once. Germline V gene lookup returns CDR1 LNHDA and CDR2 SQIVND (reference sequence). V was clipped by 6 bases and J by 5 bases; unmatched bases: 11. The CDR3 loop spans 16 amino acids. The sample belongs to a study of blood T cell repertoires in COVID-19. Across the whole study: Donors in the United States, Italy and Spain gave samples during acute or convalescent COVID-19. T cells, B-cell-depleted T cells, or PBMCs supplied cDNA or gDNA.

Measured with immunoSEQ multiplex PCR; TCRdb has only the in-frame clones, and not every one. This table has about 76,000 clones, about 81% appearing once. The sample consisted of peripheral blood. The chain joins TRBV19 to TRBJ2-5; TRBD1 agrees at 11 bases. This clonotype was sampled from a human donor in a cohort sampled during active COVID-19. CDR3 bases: TGTGCCAGTAGCCCACCGGGGACAGGGGGAAGGGAGACCCAGTACTTC. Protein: CASSPPGTGGRETQYF.